This T cell receptor (beta chain) was sequenced during a study of PD-1 blockade in mismatch repair-deficient tumors. Study observations and caveats: Rapid post-treatment expansion, then contraction, generally preceding radiologic response, marked tumor-resident clones.

This CDR3 has 16 amino acids. Germline V gives CDR1 SGDLS, CDR2 YYNGEE. V lost 0 bases and J lost 10, with 20 bases in between. Concerning this clone itself: What it recognizes is unknown.

Clones were sequenced by immunoSEQ multiplex PCR, and TCRdb holds only the in-frame ones, with some missing. The sample lists 15,000 to 25,000 clones; roughly four fifths were seen once. The source material was PBMCs, sampled 52 weeks after starting pembrolizumab. The TCR was taken from an adult with mismatch repair-deficient cancer. The V call is TRBV9, the J call TRBJ2-1; a possible D gene is TRBD1 (6 bases). The CDR3 region has the DNA TGTGCCAGCAGCGTAGACCCGGCAGGGGCCTACAGGGAGCAGTTCTTC. Translated: CASSVDPAGAYREQFF.